The text below deals with one TCR beta chain. These data come from a study of T cell responses to AZD1222 COVID-19 vaccine. Clones were sequenced by immunoSEQ multiplex PCR, and TCRdb holds only the in-frame ones, with some missing. This table has 75,000 to 100,000 clones, approximately 84% appearing once. Germline V gives CDR1 KGHSH, CDR2 LQKENI. This CDR3 is built from 16 residues. With V trimmed by 1 base and J by 9 bases, 14 bases remained unmatched. The gene calls are TRBV18 and TRBJ2-5, with TRBD2 identical over 7 bases. The sample here was peripheral blood, taken on day 0 of AZD1222 vaccination. The sequence came from an adult in good health. CDR3 loop: CASSPQASGPRGAQYF. The CDR3, as DNA: TGTGCCAGCTCACCACAGGCTAGCGGCCCCCGAGGGGCCCAGTACTTC.